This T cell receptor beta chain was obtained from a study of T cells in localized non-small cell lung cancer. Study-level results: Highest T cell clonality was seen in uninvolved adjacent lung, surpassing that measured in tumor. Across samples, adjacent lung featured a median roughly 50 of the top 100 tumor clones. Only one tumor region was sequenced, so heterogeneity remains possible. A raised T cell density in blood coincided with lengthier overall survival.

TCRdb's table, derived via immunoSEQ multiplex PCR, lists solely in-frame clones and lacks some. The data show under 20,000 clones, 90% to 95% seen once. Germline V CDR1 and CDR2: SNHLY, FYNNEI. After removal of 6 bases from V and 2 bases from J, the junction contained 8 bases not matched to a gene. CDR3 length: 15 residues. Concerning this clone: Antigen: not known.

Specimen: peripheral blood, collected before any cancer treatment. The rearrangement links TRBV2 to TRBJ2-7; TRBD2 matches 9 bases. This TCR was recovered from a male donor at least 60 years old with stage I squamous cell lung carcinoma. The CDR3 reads CASRGGTSLTYEQYF. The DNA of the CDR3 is TGTGCCAGCAGGGGAGGGACTAGCCTAACCTACGAGCAGTACTTC.